This T cell receptor (beta chain) is from a study of T cells in Graves' hyperthyroidism and ophthalmopathy (dated by TCRdb to between 2017 and 2020). The study in broad terms: Peripheral blood was collected at initial diagnosis, before any treatment. TCR V-J signatures able to tell the groups apart were searched for in a discovery cohort of 90 to 100 patients, of whom over 40 had Graves' ophthalmopathy and around 57 had stable Graves' hyperthyroidism. An independent validation cohort of under 20 hyperthyroidism patients and 15 or so patients who later progressed to ophthalmopathy tested prospective prediction of ophthalmopathy. The 75 to 100 discovery patients were divided at random into training and test sets in a 7:3 ratio. In about six Graves' hyperthyroidism patients, the study also compared T-cell repertoires from thyroid tissue with T-cell repertoires from blood. Following sampling, methimazole starting at 30 mg daily was given to hyperthyroidism patients, and high-dose intravenous methylprednisolone was given to ophthalmopathy patients. TCR Vbeta CDR3 sequencing of some 140 peripheral blood samples (about 45 ophthalmopathy, 75 to 80 hyperthyroidism and approximately 17 progressor patients) is reported in the paper. The investigation overall reported the following: In cross-validation, a model built on a 13 V-J signature told ophthalmopathy apart from stable hyperthyroidism with 87.88% sensitivity and approximately 84% specificity, and in testing the same model reached 80%/75%. Blood samples also contained most of the expanded thyroid clonotypes (frequency above 0.001), which suggests that blood repertoires may reflect thyroid immune responses. In validation, the model predicted progression to ophthalmopathy with over 65% sensitivity and less than 75% specificity, a median of 6.5 months before onset. Sample size was not statistically predetermined, and blinding of investigators to group allocation was not performed.

The TCR beta CDR3 regions were amplified from RNA transcripts. The first round of RT-PCR for the TCR CDR3 was performed with the HTBI primer set and the Qiagen OneStep RT-PCR kit. A second multiplex PCR round built the libraries, followed by size selection and purification. Sequencing of the libraries was done on an Illumina HiSeq2000 using paired-end 100 bp reads. On the study's bioinformatics: Raw data were processed with SOAPnuke, discarding reads with adapters, uncalled bases, mean Phred below 15, or no exact constant-primer or identifier match. High-quality paired reads were merged using COPE v1.2.5, and each unique nucleotide sequence was defined as a clonotype. Clonotypes were aligned to IMGT TRBV, TRBD and TRBJ reference segments using MiTCR v1.1. Only V-J combinations with frequency above 0.0001, covering approximately 99% of repertoires, were analysed. The TCS score was defined as the ratio of F50 (clonal expansion) to E x V (chaos), calculated using BLOSUM62-based TCRdist between CDR3 peptides within each V-J. Welch's t-statistics and random forest reduced around 550 V-J features to roughly 13, which were used in a naive Bayes classifier (R e1071). In TCRdb, the public reads were trimmed at Q25 with fastp and aligned with MiXCR, with productive beta chains retained. CDR3 protein sequences are deduplicated, and each keeps its most common genes and DNA. The V and J calls follow TCRdb's processing rather than the paper's. The sample data list about 380,000 distinct CDR3 sequences, and roughly 20% of these were observed just once. The ten largest clones represent around two fifths of the sample.

This clonotype was recorded at least ten times. No cognate antigen has been identified for it. Base-call qualities are not available, and no considerably larger clone is one nucleotide away. Ophthalmopathy patients had moderately to severely active disease, with a Clinical Activity Score of 3 or more, a NOSPECS grade of 4 or more, and a disease duration of less than 3 months. The study excluded patients with uncontrolled infections, other autoimmune diseases, pregnancy or lactation. Diagnoses were based on clinical symptoms, serum thyroxine and TRAb, thyroid ultrasound and orbital computed tomography. PBMCs were separated from roughly 9.6 ml of fresh peripheral blood using Ficoll-Paque density gradient centrifugation. Total RNA was extracted with Trizol reagent, and quality was checked on an Agilent 2100 Bioanalyzer. Relative to germline, V is 3 bases shorter and J is 3 bases shorter, with 11 bases between their ends. The CDR3, from cysteine to phenylalanine, totals 14 residues. Only the CDR3 part of the read is kept: 42 bases, read in frame from the first base. The germline V gene (reference sequence) yields MNHEY for CDR1 and SMNVEV for CDR2.

This sequence was found in a man in his late teens or twenties with Graves' ophthalmopathy. The sequenced material came from blood. The chain links TRBV27 with TRBJ1-1; the D gene is perhaps TRBD1, from 5 matching bases. The CDR3 sequence is CASSFRDVDTEAFF. The DNA reads as follows: TGTGCCAGCAGTTTCAGGGACGTTGACACTGAAGCTTTCTTT.